This TCR beta chain was profiled in a study of blood T cell repertoires in COVID-19. Background on the study: COVID-19 samples collected from the United States, Italy and Spain covered acute and convalescent phases. Sources were T cells, B-cell-depleted T cells, or PBMCs; the material itself was cDNA or gDNA.

Authors' data handling: Amplification with reference gene primers provided the estimates of nucleated cell counts. Some clones are missing from TCRdb's copy, which holds only in-frame ones; the method was immunoSEQ multiplex PCR. The D gene and trimming were derived from the DNA, and the V and J assignments and clone size from that table. Of 37,000 or so clones listed, around 90% were seen once; the top ten hold around 57%. CDR3 length: 11 residues. CDR1 MNHEY and CDR2 SVGAGI come from the germline V gene. Deletions cut 5 bases from V and 11 bases from J, with 10 bases between. The chain employs TRBV6-5 and TRBJ1-5, with a weak D call TRBD1 (5 bases). The receptor comes from a man between 65 and 79 years old with acute or convalescent COVID-19. The sequencing sample was made of peripheral blood. This CDR3 is CASSLKGAQHF. In DNA form, the CDR3 reads TGTGCCAGCAGTCTTAAAGGGGCCCAGCATTTT.